These 19 T cell receptor beta chains share one sample of origin, sequenced in a study of regulatory and conventional T cells in RAG deficiency. The repertoire was sequenced with immunoSEQ multiplex PCR; TCRdb's copy has only in-frame clones and lacks some. The data hold about 32,000 clones, with about 91% observed a single time. The same data also went into a second study, on regulatory T cells. From that second work: The PCR used 52 TRBV and 13 TRBJ primers.

Sequenced sample: CD8+ T cells sorted from blood. The receptors here all came from a human donor in good health.

The V gene is TRBV30, the J gene TRBJ1-1, with D perhaps TRBD1 (5 bases). Germline CDR1 GTSNPN, CDR2 SVGIG (reference sequence). There are 12 residues in the CDR3. The germline V and J ends were trimmed by 5 bases and 4 bases, with 11 bases remaining between them. Here the CDR3 DNA reads TGTGCCTGGGGTAGGGGCGGCACTGAAGCTTTCTTT. Protein: CAWGRGGTEAFF.

This chain uses TRBV18 with TRBJ1-5; D possibly corresponds to TRBD1 (6 bases). From germline, CDR1 is KGHSH and CDR2 LQKENI. Trimming stripped 0 bases from V and 7 bases from J, with 19 bases between. The CDR3 spans 17 residues. The CDR3 coding sequence is TGTGCCAGCTCACCACCCGGGCTACAGGGTTTGTCACAGCCCCAGCATTTT. Amino acid sequence: CASSPPGLQGLSQPQHF.

This chain links TRBV27 with TRBJ2-3; TRBD2 matches at 12 bases. This CDR3 is 14 amino acids long. Germline V lookup: CDR1 MNHEY, CDR2 SMNVEV (reference sequence). Trimming cost V 6 bases and J 6 bases; bases outside gene matches: 4. CDR3 nucleotides: TGTGCCAGCAGGCGGACTAGCGGGATTGATACGCAGTATTTT. Its protein product is CASRRTSGIDTQYF.

The chain employs TRBV6-4 and TRBJ2-7, with 10 bases lining up with TRBD2. The V gene end was trimmed by 0 bases and the J gene end by 2 bases; junction bases not matched to a gene: 7. Germline values: CDR1 MRHNA, CDR2 SNTAGT. The CDR3 extends over 17 amino acids. The CDR3 region is CASSDSATSGETYEQYF. In nucleotides, the CDR3 is TGTGCCAGCAGTGACTCGGCCACTAGCGGGGAAACCTACGAGCAGTACTTC.

The chain is built from TRBV19 and TRBJ1-5, with a possible D match to TRBD1 (5 bases). From germline, CDR1 is LNHDA and CDR2 SQIVND (reference sequence). The CDR3 loop spans 16 amino acids. The ends were cut back, 6 bases at V and 1 base at J, with 16 bases in the middle. The CDR3 DNA follows: TGTGCCAGTAGCAACTCCAGGGTTTTGAGCAATCAGCCCCAGCATTTT. It encodes CASSNSRVLSNQPQHF.

The V and J genes are TRBV15 and TRBJ1-3; no clear D gene. CDR1 and CDR2 (germline): LNHNV, YYDKDF (reference sequence). The V end was cut by 0 bases, the J end by 9 bases, with 12 bases between. The CDR3 loop spans 14 amino acids. CDR3 nucleotides: TGTGCCACCAGCAGAGATAAAGCAGCGGGCACCATATATTTT. It codes for CATSRDKAAGTIYF.

The J gene is TRBJ2-2, the V gene TRBV5-1, with TRBD1 as a possible D gene (5 bases). Deletions cut 3 bases from V and 0 bases from J, with 6 bases between. This CDR3 is built from 14 residues. Germline V lookup: CDR1 SGHRS, CDR2 YFSETQ. Written as DNA, the CDR3 is TGCGCCAGCAGCTCGACAGCGAACACCGGGGAGCTGTTTTTT. Encoded protein: CASSSTANTGELFF.

The gene calls are TRBV5-1 and TRBJ2-7; D is unresolved. Germline V lookup: CDR1 SGHRS, CDR2 YFSETQ. V lost 2 bases and J 4 bases, leaving 10 bases between the germline ends. There are 13 residues in the CDR3. Here the CDR3 DNA reads TGCGCCAGCAGCTTACGGGCCGGATACGAGCAGTACTTC. It specifies CASSLRAGYEQYF. The whole variable domain, filled in from reference TRBV5-1 and TRBJ2-7, reads KAGVTQTPRYLIKTRGQQVTLSCSPISGHRSVSWYQQTPGQGLQFLFEYFSETQRNKGNFPGRFSGRQFSNSRSEMNVSTLELGDSALYLCASSLRAGYEQYFGPGTRLTVT.

The V and J genes are TRBV13 and TRBJ2-7; 9 bases fit TRBD2. V shed 2 bases and J 1 base; nucleotides not matched to a gene: 9. This CDR3 comprises 17 residues. The V gene's germline CDR1 is PRHDT and CDR2 FYEKMQ (reference sequence). DNA of the CDR3: TGTGCCAGCAGCTTAAGAGGGGGGCTAGCGGGGTCCTACGAGCAGTACTTC. It encodes CASSLRGGLAGSYEQYF.

This chain connects TRBV27 to TRBJ2-7; TRBD2 matches 13 bases. Germline assignment: CDR1 MNHEY and CDR2 SMNVEV (reference sequence). This CDR3 spans 14 amino acids. Trimming removed 6 bases from V and 4 bases from J; junction bases left unmatched: 3. The CDR3 region is CASRGLAGRYEQYF. The CDR3, as DNA: TGTGCCAGCAGGGGACTAGCGGGAAGATACGAGCAGTACTTC.

V gene TRBV10-1 combines with J gene TRBJ1-4; 7 nucleotides agree with TRBD1. The CDR3 runs to 14 residues. With V trimmed by 2 bases and J by 5 bases, 2 bases remained unmatched. The germline gives CDR1 WNHNN, CDR2 SYGVQD (reference sequence). In nucleotides, the CDR3 is TGCGCCAGCAGTGAGGGACAGGCAAATGAAAAACTGTTTTTT. It is translated as CASSEGQANEKLFF.

This clone has just a few counts. In DNA form, the CDR3 reads TGTGCCAGCAGCCAAGAAGGCTCCGCGGGGAGTGGTGGCTACACCTTC. It translates to CASSQEGSAGSGGYTF. The rearrangement uses TRBV4-2 and TRBJ1-2; D gene uncertain. This CDR3 region has 16 residues. The V end lost 0 bases, the J end lost 7 bases, and 18 bases lay between the germline ends. Germline V gene data show CDR1 as LGHNA and CDR2 as YNFKEQ.

The chain combines TRBV11-2 with TRBJ2-3; D remains ambiguous. From germline, CDR1 is SGHAT and CDR2 FQNNGV. Trimming stripped 1 base from V and 4 bases from J, with 12 bases between. The CDR3 totals 15 residues. Written as DNA, the CDR3 is TGTGCCAGCAGCTTAGCTAGAGCCTTCGCAGATACGCAGTATTTT. Translation: CASSLARAFADTQYF.

This sequence joins TRBV27 and TRBJ2-3, with D hard to call. This CDR3 has 16 amino acids. Trimming took off 0 bases at V and 0 bases at J, with 10 bases between the two ends. From germline, CDR1 is MNHEY and CDR2 SMNVEV (reference sequence). The CDR3 region is CASSLSLAVSTDTQYF. In DNA, the CDR3 is TGTGCCAGCAGTTTATCGTTGGCAGTTAGCACAGATACGCAGTATTTT.

V is TRBV11-2 and J is TRBJ1-4; 7 bases match TRBD1. Trimming at V came to 1 base and at J to 3 bases, leaving 8 bases not matched to a gene. The length of the CDR3 is 17 residues. CDR1 is SGHAT and CDR2 is FQNNGV in the germline V gene. In DNA form, the CDR3 reads TGTGCCAGCAGCTTAGGACAGGGTAGATCGGCTAATGAAAAACTGTTTTTT. Translating it yields CASSLGQGRSANEKLFF.

This sequence joins TRBV7-8 and TRBJ2-1; the D is unclear. Trimming shortened V by 4 bases and J by 0 bases, and 10 bases separated the two germline ends. Germline CDR1 reads SGHVS; CDR2 reads FQNEAQ. The CDR3 sequence is 15 residues long. CDR3 residues: CASSSAGPSYNEQFF. The DNA for the CDR3 is TGTGCCAGCAGCTCCGCCGGCCCCTCCTACAATGAGCAGTTCTTC.

J is TRBJ2-3 and V is TRBV27; TRBD2 agrees at 8 bases. The J segment lost 4 bases and the V segment lost 8 bases, leaving 14 bases of the junction unmatched. CDR1 MNHEY and CDR2 SMNVEV come from the germline V gene (reference sequence). This CDR3 has 16 residues. In DNA, the CDR3 is TGTGCCAGCGCCCGGGCGACCATCGGGAGGGCAGATACGCAGTATTTT. Translated, it gives CASARATIGRADTQYF.

The J gene is TRBJ2-1, the V gene TRBV7-3; 8 positions match TRBD2. The CDR3 covers 15 residues. Looked up from germline, CDR1 is SGHTA and CDR2 is FQGTGA. With V trimmed by 2 bases and J by 4 bases, 4 bases remained unmatched. The CDR3 reads CASSLASGPYNEQFF. The CDR3 nucleotides are TGTGCCAGCAGCTTAGCTAGCGGGCCGTACAATGAGCAGTTCTTC.

J is TRBJ2-7 and V is TRBV10-3, with a tentative D call TRBD2 (6 bases). This CDR3 has 14 amino acids. Germline loops: CDR1 ENHRY, CDR2 SYGVKD. Trimming removed 4 bases from V and 7 bases from J, with 17 bases in between. This CDR3 is CAISGRRGFGEQYF. DNA for the CDR3: TGTGCCATCAGTGGAAGACGGGGGTTTGGAGAGCAGTACTTC.